The T cell receptor (beta chain) under discussion was sequenced for a study of shared clonotypes between healthy human individuals. This CDR3 has 12 residues. Germline V lookup: CDR1 SQVTM, CDR2 ANQGSEA. V was clipped by 7 bases and J by 5 bases, with 12 bases between them. Generated by immunoSEQ multiplex PCR, the TCRdb table keeps only in-frame clones and is missing some. This table holds some 2 million clones, 85% to 95% found once. It was CD45RO-negative cells, positively selected for CCR7, that made up naive CD8 cells, with terminally differentiated effector memory CD45RA+ cells excluded. This clonotype was sampled from a man aged 18 to 35 in good health. Sequences were obtained from naive CD8+ T cells sorted from blood. The chain has TRBV29-1 and TRBJ2-1; D is uncertain. Written as DNA, the CDR3 is TGCAGCGGCCAGGACCTCGACAATGAGCAGTTCTTC. As protein: CSGQDLDNEQFF.